This TCR beta chain was recorded in a study of T-cell reconstitution after alpha-beta-depleted transplantation in children. Preparation of the TCRbeta library was carried out with unique molecular identifiers. TCRdb analysed the PCR reads with MiXCR anew, one entry per CDR3 protein. The sample carries more than 450,000 distinct CDR3 sequences, around 18% recorded once. V shed 0 bases and J shed 3 bases, with 11 bases lying between them. The CDR3 is 14 amino acids. Germline V lookup: CDR1 DFQATT, CDR2 SNEGSKA (reference sequence). This clonotype was detected only a few times. The sequencing here drew on PBMCs from the stem cell graft donor, taken from the stem cell graft. The genes are TRBV20-1 and TRBJ1-1, with D possibly being TRBD1 (6 bases). This TCR derives from a human donor who donated a stem cell graft to a child with acute lymphoblastic leukemia. The CDR3 coding sequence is TGCAGTGCTAGAGAAGGGGGACTGGACACTGAAGCTTTCTTT. It yields the protein CSAREGGLDTEAFF.